This TCR beta chain was found in a study of blood T cells in healthy people across ages. Overall study findings and caveats: Relative to aged donors, long-lived donors carried more naive CD4+ cells and displayed higher diversity. While age rose, TCR beta diversity per million T cells dropped in a roughly linear way.

Notes on this clonotype: Its antigen is still unknown.

It was with a sample-barcoded 5' primer and a J-beta primer mix that a second PCR of about 6 to 12 cycles was run. MiXCR, run by TCRdb on the 5' RACE reads, gives a single entry per CDR3 protein. The table has over a million distinct CDR3 sequences, less than 45% seen once; the top ten hold approximately 4%. The sequence derives from a young woman in good health. The sequenced sample consisted of blood.

The CDR3 here is CSARDSRTDQPQHF. Here the CDR3 DNA reads TGCAGTGCTAGAGATTCTCGGACCGATCAGCCCCAGCATTTT. The gene calls are TRBV20-1 and TRBJ1-5; D call uncertain. The V and J ends lost 0 bases and 5 bases respectively, with 11 bases between them. The CDR3 is made up of 14 amino acids. CDR1 is DFQATT, CDR2 SNEGSKA, per germline (reference sequence).